The entry below gives a single T cell receptor beta chain sequence along with its context. Its antigen remains unidentified. A much bigger clone sits one base away, suggesting this may be a read error. TCRdb analysed the multiplex PCR reads with MiXCR anew, one entry per CDR3 protein. The sample shows about 220,000 distinct CDR3 sequences, 34% of them seen only once. Samples came from axillary lymph nodes draining the breast cancer. This specimen comes from a study of breast tumors, draining lymph nodes, adjacent tissues. CDR3 length equals 14 residues. Germline V CDR1 and CDR2: SGHAT, FQNNGV. The V and J ends lost 7 bases and 4 bases respectively, with 17 bases between them. General study results and limits: The data were judged consistent with most tumor T cells coming from lymph node and expanding in tumor.

The receptor was isolated from a female donor with breast cancer. Some clones in this sample may be carry-over from other donors' samples. V usage is TRBV11-2 and J usage is TRBJ2-7, with D perhaps TRBD2 (5 bases). Sequenced input: axillary lymph node tissue. The CDR3 DNA reads TGTGCCAGCACAAAGGCCCGGGGAAGATACGAGCAGTACTTC. Protein sequence: CASTKARGRYEQYF.